Listed here are 2 T cell receptor beta chains from one sample, sequenced in a study of T cells in Graves' hyperthyroidism and ophthalmopathy (dated by TCRdb to 2018 to 2020). The method was multiplex PCR. This sample was sequenced with an Illumina HiSeq 2000. Amplification of TCR beta CDR3 regions was carried out from RNA transcripts. The first round of RT-PCR for the TCR CDR3 was performed with the HTBI primer set and the Qiagen OneStep RT-PCR kit. Starting from the raw public reads, TCRdb applied fastp trimming at Q25, assembled clones with MiXCR and retained in-frame beta chains. Rows are unified per CDR3 protein, each entry keeping the most common DNA and genes. The sample table shows hundreds of thousands of distinct CDR3 sequences, and 14% are seen once. The ten largest clones capture 20% to 25% of the sample. Sequenced sample: blood. Receptors originate from a woman in her twenties or thirties with Graves' hyperthyroidism.

This clonotype was counted at least ten times. CDR3 nucleotide sequence: TGCGCCAGCAGCTTAGGGGGCGCATTGACAGATACGCAGTATTTT. It encodes CASSLGGALTDTQYF. The rearrangement uses TRBV5-1 and TRBJ2-3; 7 positions match TRBD1. This CDR3 is built from 15 residues. V was pared by 2 bases and J by 3 bases, with 6 bases of the junction left unmatched. Germline CDR1 reads SGHRS; CDR2 reads YFSETQ.

This clonotype was seen ten or more times. The rearrangement links TRBV28 to TRBJ1-2; TRBD1 matches 8 bases. Germline-derived CDR1 and CDR2 are MDHEN and SYDVKM. The CDR3 covers 16 residues. With V trimmed by 9 bases and J by 0 bases, 12 bases remained unmatched. CDR3 nucleotides: TGTGCCAGTGCATCTTGGGGGACAGGTTCTAACTATGGCTACACCTTC. Translation gives CASASWGTGSNYGYTF.